These 27 T cell receptor beta chains originate from one sample sequenced in a study of identical twins. MiXCR, run by TCRdb on the 5' RACE reads, gives a single entry per CDR3 protein. The table has some 690,000 distinct CDR3 sequences, 21% seen once. The same specimen was also included in a second study, on T cells expressing NK-cell markers.

Sequencing input: PBMCs. All receptors come from a woman between 18 and 29 years old in good health.

This clonotype was seen only a few times. The chain has TRBV29-1 and TRBJ2-5, with TRBD1 matching 9 bases. J was trimmed by 5 bases and V by 3 bases; bases with no gene match: 7. CDR1 SQVTM and CDR2 ANQGSEA come from the germline V gene. The CDR3 totals 14 residues. The CDR3 sequence is CSVEGQGLRETQYF. The CDR3 DNA sequence: TGCAGCGTTGAGGGACAGGGATTGCGGGAGACCCAGTACTTC.

Turning to this clonotype: Mismatch with germline at one junction end may stem from a read error. The chain recombines TRBV6-1 with TRBJ2-2; 10 bases agree with TRBD1. The CDR3 contains 15 residues. Germline V gives CDR1 MNHNS, CDR2 SASEGT. The CDR3 DNA reads as TGTGCCAGCAGCCCCCGGACAGGGGGAACCGGGGTGCTGTTTTTT. The encoded protein is CASSPRTGGTGVLFF.

This clonotype was seen repeatedly, ten times or more. J is TRBJ2-1 and V is TRBV12-3 or TRBV12-4; weak D call: TRBD2 (6 bases). There are 12 residues in the CDR3. V lost 6 bases and J lost 7, with 10 bases in between. The CDR3 DNA reads TGTGCCAGCAGACTAGCCTCTAATGAGCAGTTCTTC. It translates to CASRLASNEQFF.

This sequence joins TRBV5-6 and TRBJ2-7, with 9 bases fitting TRBD1. The CDR3 runs to 16 residues. Trimming removed 0 bases from V and 3 bases from J; junction bases left unmatched: 7. Per the germline V gene, CDR1 is SGHDT and CDR2 is YYEEEE. The CDR3 sequence is CASSLATGTGLYEQYF. The CDR3 DNA is TGTGCCAGCAGCTTGGCAACCGGGACAGGGCTCTACGAGCAGTACTTC.

CDR3 sequence (DNA): TGTGCCAGCAGCGAAATCACGCGCACCGGGGAGCTGTTTTTT. Amino acids: CASSEITRTGELFF. The rearrangement links TRBV5-6 to TRBJ2-2; D ambiguous. The CDR3 runs 14 residues. Germline-derived CDR1 and CDR2 are SGHDT and YYEEEE. Trimming removed 4 bases at V and 4 bases at J, with 11 bases between.

This clonotype was picked up a small number of times. The J gene is TRBJ1-2, the V gene TRBV12-3 or TRBV12-4; possibly TRBD1 for D (5 bases). The V end was cut by 6 bases, the J end by 3 bases, with 8 bases between. CDR3 size: 12 residues. The CDR3 here is CASRTGHYGYTF. CDR3 nucleotide sequence: TGTGCCAGCAGGACGGGGCACTATGGCTACACCTTC.

This clonotype was found many times. This sequence joins TRBV6-6 and TRBJ1-2, with no clear D. In germline, CDR1 is MNHNY, CDR2 SVGAGI (reference sequence). Trimming left V 6 bases short and J 4 bases short, with 9 bases between. The CDR3 is 12 residues long. DNA of the CDR3: TGTGCCAGCAGACACCCCCTCTATGGCTACACCTTC. Translating gives CASRHPLYGYTF.

This chain connects TRBV9 to TRBJ2-1; the D gene is possibly TRBD2 (6 bases). The CDR3 has 15 residues. Germline loops: CDR1 SGDLS, CDR2 YYNGEE. Trimming took 0 bases from V and 1 from J, leaving 8 bases between them. The chain's CDR3 is CASSVAGDSYNEQFF. In DNA form, the CDR3 reads TGTGCCAGCAGCGTAGCGGGGGATTCCTACAATGAGCAGTTCTTC.

This clonotype was observed at least ten times. The V gene is TRBV12-3 or TRBV12-4, the J gene TRBJ2-7, with 8 bases lining up with TRBD2. The J segment lost 6 bases and the V segment lost 3 bases, leaving 4 bases of the junction unmatched. CDR3 size: 13 residues. The CDR3 loop is CASSFGGESEQYF. The CDR3 DNA reads as TGTGCCAGCAGTTTCGGGGGGGAAAGCGAGCAGTACTTC.

This clonotype was found a few times. V gene TRBV4-2 combines with J gene TRBJ2-5, with TRBD2 matching 11 bases. V gave up 1 base and J gave up 5 bases; unmatched junction bases: 0. The V gene's germline CDR1 is LGHNA and CDR2 YNFKEQ. The CDR3 is made up of 14 amino acids. In nucleotides, the CDR3 is TGTGCCAGCAGCCAAGCTAGCGGGGGGGAGACCCAGTACTTC. It specifies CASSQASGGETQYF.

This clonotype showed up just a few times. The chain links TRBV29-1 to TRBJ2-3; D may be TRBD2 (6 bases). Germline assignment: CDR1 SQVTM and CDR2 ANQGSEA. The CDR3 sequence is 13 residues long. The CDR3 DNA reads TGCACCTCCGGGGGAAGGGGCACAGATACGCAGTATTTT. It is translated as CTSGGRGTDTQYF.

The chain joins TRBV20-1 to TRBJ2-5; D remains unclear. From germline, CDR1 is DFQATT and CDR2 SNEGSKA (reference sequence). This CDR3 has 12 residues. V dropped 0 bases and J dropped 3 bases, with 5 bases sitting between them. CDR3 in amino acids: CSARDPKETQYF. In DNA form, the CDR3 reads TGCAGTGCTAGAGACCCAAAAGAGACCCAGTACTTC.

The J gene is TRBJ2-7, the V gene TRBV6-5; D is uncertain. Trimming took off 6 bases at V and 6 bases at J, with 12 bases between the two ends. Per the germline V gene, CDR1 is MNHEY and CDR2 is SVGAGI. This CDR3 contains 12 residues. CDR3 region: CASRSRVGEQYF. In DNA, the CDR3 is TGTGCCAGCAGGTCCCGGGTCGGCGAGCAGTACTTC.

This clonotype occurred many times. The chain recombines TRBV5-1 with TRBJ1-1, with 7 bases matching TRBD1. This CDR3 contains 16 residues. J gave up 0 bases and V 4 bases, and 9 bases lay outside the gene matches. The V gene's germline CDR1 is SGHRS and CDR2 YFSETQ. CDR3: CASSPGGTAMNTEAFF. The CDR3 coding sequence is TGCGCCAGCAGCCCCGGGGGGACAGCCATGAACACTGAAGCTTTCTTT.

This clonotype was found a few times. V gene TRBV9 combines with J gene TRBJ2-1, with TRBD2 as a possible D gene (7 bases). This CDR3 comprises 17 residues. From germline, CDR1 is SGDLS and CDR2 YYNGEE. Trimming pared 0 bases from V and 3 bases from J, leaving 16 bases between. The CDR3 protein is CASSVEGWGGLYNEQFF. In DNA form, the CDR3 reads TGTGCCAGCAGCGTAGAGGGGTGGGGGGGGCTCTACAATGAGCAGTTCTTC.

This chain links TRBV20-1 with TRBJ2-5, with D unclear. Trimming took 5 bases from V and 2 from J, leaving 18 bases between them. The CDR3 is 15 residues long. The germline gives CDR1 DFQATT, CDR2 SNEGSKA (reference sequence). The CDR3 bases are TGCAGTGCTCGACCCGCTGTTTTGATACAAGAGACCCAGTACTTC. Its translation is CSARPAVLIQETQYF.

The chain is built from TRBV5-1 and TRBJ2-7, with 9 bases identical to TRBD2. The CDR3 loop spans 16 amino acids. CDR1 SGHRS and CDR2 YFSETQ come from the germline V gene. The V segment lost 0 bases and the J segment 0 bases; nucleotides outside the gene matches: 4. The CDR3 DNA is TGCGCCAGCAGCTTGGAAGGTAGCGGGAGCTCCTACGAGCAGTACTTC. Protein sequence: CASSLEGSGSSYEQYF.

This clonotype was counted a few times. The chain joins TRBV10-3 to TRBJ2-2; 8 nucleotides align to TRBD2. The germline V gene encodes CDR1 ENHRY and CDR2 SYGVKD. The junction had 7 bases not matched to a gene; V was cut back by 0 bases and J by 4 bases. CDR3 length equals 17 residues. The CDR3 spells CAISESSGGPVTGELFF. The DNA of the CDR3 is TGTGCCATCAGTGAGTCGTCGGGAGGGCCGGTCACCGGGGAGCTGTTTTTT.

The V and J genes are TRBV3-1 and TRBJ2-5; 7 nucleotides line up with TRBD2. The ends lost 1 base at V and 1 base at J; junction bases unmatched: 6. CDR1 LGHDT and CDR2 YNNKEL come from the germline V gene (reference sequence). The CDR3 totals 16 residues. CDR3 DNA sequence: TGTGCCAGCAGCCAAGTTCGGCTAGCGGTCCAAGAGACCCAGTACTTC. It translates to CASSQVRLAVQETQYF.

The sample holds a few counts of this clonotype. The chain is built from TRBV7-9 and TRBJ2-5; D might be TRBD1 (5 bases). The germline V gene has CDR1 SEHNR and CDR2 FQNEAQ (reference sequence). The CDR3 has 15 residues. Trimming shortened V by 5 bases and J by 5 bases, and 18 bases separated the two germline ends. The CDR3 spells CASSAYRKVGETQYF. DNA of the CDR3: TGTGCCAGCAGCGCCTACAGGAAAGTGGGGGAGACCCAGTACTTC.

The V call is TRBV7-3, the J call TRBJ2-5, with 8 bases matching TRBD1. Germline trimming cut 3 bases from V and 4 bases from J; bases unmatched to any gene: 7. This CDR3 is built from 15 residues. Germline assignment: CDR1 SGHTA and CDR2 FQGTGA. The CDR3 DNA reads TGTGCCAGCAGCTTCGGCCAGGGGGCGGGAGAGACCCAGTACTTC. It encodes CASSFGQGAGETQYF.

The rearrangement links TRBV4-2 to TRBJ2-5, with 9 bases matching TRBD1. J gave up 7 bases and V 0 bases, and 6 bases lay outside the gene matches. The CDR3 spans 15 residues. Germline values: CDR1 LGHNA, CDR2 YNFKEQ. This CDR3 is CASSQDGTGSATQYF. CDR3 DNA sequence: TGTGCCAGCAGCCAAGATGGGACAGGGTCCGCGACCCAGTACTTC.

This chain joins TRBV30 and TRBJ2-2; D is possibly TRBD2 (6 bases). The CDR3 is 16 residues long. Germline CDR1 reads GTSNPN; CDR2 reads SVGIG (reference sequence). The V end lost 0 bases, the J end lost 5 bases, and 16 bases lay between the germline ends. The CDR3 DNA reads as TGTGCCTGGAGTGTGAGGGGACTCAGTCGGACCGGGGAGCTGTTTTTT. This encodes CAWSVRGLSRTGELFF. The full variable domain, in which reference TRBV30 and TRBJ2-2 provide the parts outside the CDR3, is SQTIHQWPATLVQPVGSPLSLECTVEGTSNPNLYWYRQAAGRGLQLLFYSVGIGQISSEVPQNLSASRPQDRQFILSSKKLLLSDSGFYLCAWSVRGLSRTGELFFGEGSRLTVL.

The rearrangement uses TRBV10-3 and TRBJ1-2; D may be TRBD1 (5 bases). Per the germline V gene, CDR1 is ENHRY and CDR2 is SYGVKD. Between the trimmed V and J ends, which lost 10 bases and 0 bases, there was a span of 18 bases. CDR3 length: 15 amino acids. The CDR3 bases are TGTGCCACCACACCAATCTTGACAGCTAACTATGGCTACACCTTC. It specifies CATTPILTANYGYTF.

This clonotype was observed many times. V usage is TRBV29-1 and J usage is TRBJ2-1; D unclear. This CDR3 is 14 amino acids long. The V gene's germline CDR1 is SQVTM and CDR2 ANQGSEA. Trimming pared 7 bases from V and 0 bases from J, leaving 13 bases between. The CDR3 loop is CSGNARGSYNEQFF. The CDR3, as DNA: TGCAGCGGAAACGCCCGTGGCTCCTACAATGAGCAGTTCTTC.

The chain carries TRBV20-1 and TRBJ2-1; D may be TRBD2 (7 bases). The germline CDR1 and CDR2 sequences are DFQATT and SNEGSKA (reference sequence). V lost 3 bases to trimming and J lost 10 bases, with 19 bases between them. The CDR3 has 14 residues. The CDR3 DNA reads as TGCAGTGCTAGTCTCCCCGGGGGGCCTCCCGAGCAGTTCTTC. Translated: CSASLPGGPPEQFF.

This clonotype has just a few counts. The chain carries TRBV12-3 or TRBV12-4 and TRBJ2-1; 13 nucleotides agree with TRBD2. This CDR3 contains 16 residues. Trimming at V came to 9 bases and at J to 0 bases, leaving 5 bases not matched to a gene. CDR3: CASTRTSGSSYNEQFF. The CDR3 nucleotides are TGTGCCAGTACCCGGACTAGCGGGAGCTCCTACAATGAGCAGTTCTTC.